The present T cell receptor (beta chain) was sequenced within a study of T cells in Graves' hyperthyroidism and ophthalmopathy. V gave up 0 bases and J gave up 6 bases, with 10 bases separating them. The CDR3 runs to 13 residues. CDR1 is SGDLS and CDR2 is YYNGEE in the germline V gene. The CDR3 regions of TCR beta were amplified from RNA transcripts. HTBI primers were employed in a first-round RT-PCR of the TCR CDR3. In TCRdb, the multiplex PCR reads were re-called with MiXCR into one record per CDR3 protein. Altogether 540,000 or so distinct CDR3 sequences are present, around 42% being singletons, with the ten largest covering roughly 19%.

This TCR came from an adult woman with Graves' disease, either hyperthyroidism or ophthalmopathy (not recorded which). Sequencing was done on a sample of peripheral blood or thyroid tissue (not recorded which). The rearrangement links TRBV9 to TRBJ2-7; the D is unclear. The CDR3 region is CASSVVGRGEQYF. The CDR3 nucleotides are TGTGCCAGCAGCGTAGTGGGAAGAGGCGAGCAGTACTTC. Looking up the rest from reference TRBV9 and TRBJ2-7 gives the full variable domain: DSGVTQTPKHLITATGQRVTLRCSPRSGDLSVYWYQQSLDQGLQFLIQYYNGEERAKGNILERFSAQQFPDLHSELNLSSLELGDSALYFCASSVVGRGEQYFGPGTRLTVT.